What follows are 19 T cell receptor beta chains derived from one specimen sequenced in a study of T cells after yellow fever vaccination. One entry per CDR3 protein results from TCRdb running MiXCR on the 5' RACE reads. The table includes about 320,000 distinct CDR3 sequences, around 4.5% detected once. Sequenced material: PBMCs, taken 15 days after the yellow fever booster vaccination. The origin of the receptors is a man aged 18 to 29 who received the YFV17D yellow fever vaccine.

This clonotype was picked up many times. The chain couples TRBV4-3 to TRBJ1-5, with no clear D. Trimming shortened V by 3 bases and J by 0 bases, and 18 bases separated the two germline ends. The CDR3 sequence is 18 residues long. Germline V gene lookup returns CDR1 LGHNA and CDR2 YSLEER. CDR3 coding DNA: TGCGCCAGCAGCCAGGAACTTAGCAGACCTTATAGCAATCAGCCCCAGCATTTT. Protein sequence: CASSQELSRPYSNQPQHF.

V and J are TRBV7-9 and TRBJ1-1; D not certain. Germline loops: CDR1 SEHNR, CDR2 FQNEAQ (reference sequence). The CDR3 extends over 12 amino acids. V shed 5 bases and J shed 9 bases, with 13 bases lying between them. Here the CDR3 DNA reads TGTGCCAGCAGCGGGGAAGGGCCCAAAGCTTTCTTT. The encoded protein is CASSGEGPKAFF.

This chain connects TRBV6-2 or TRBV6-3 to TRBJ1-2; D gene uncertain. The CDR3 runs to 10 residues. The V end was cut by 8 bases, the J end by 8 bases, with 9 bases between. CDR1 is MNHEY, CDR2 SVGEGT, per germline. CDR3 in DNA: TGTGCCAGCGGGGTCGACGGCTACACCTTC. Its translation is CASGVDGYTF.

Only a few counts were recorded for this clonotype. The chain carries TRBV10-3 and TRBJ2-3, with TRBD2 identical over 10 bases. Germline trimming cut 2 bases from V and 6 bases from J; bases unmatched to any gene: 2. The CDR3 sequence is 14 residues long. Germline CDR1 and CDR2: ENHRY and SYGVKD. Here the CDR3 reads CAISEKLAGDTQYF. The CDR3 bases are TGTGCCATCAGTGAGAAACTAGCGGGGGATACGCAGTATTTT.

This clonotype was observed many times. The chain employs TRBV6-5 and TRBJ2-1; TRBD2 aligns across 10 bases. This CDR3 comprises 16 residues. Germline values: CDR1 MNHEY, CDR2 SVGAGI. The J segment lost 7 bases and the V segment lost 4 bases, leaving 10 bases of the junction unmatched. CDR3 protein: CASSSHLAGVGNEQFF. The CDR3 coding sequence is TGTGCCAGCAGTTCCCACCTAGCGGGGGTCGGGAATGAGCAGTTCTTC.

The genes are TRBV5-1 and TRBJ2-5, with a weak D call TRBD2 (5 bases). The length of the CDR3 is 16 residues. V dropped 3 bases and J dropped 1 base, with 16 bases sitting between them. Germline V lookup: CDR1 SGHRS, CDR2 YFSETQ. CDR3 loop: CASSSNPGFGQETQYF. DNA for the CDR3: TGCGCCAGCAGCTCTAACCCGGGGTTTGGCCAAGAGACCCAGTACTTC. The full variable domain, its missing parts supplied by reference TRBV5-1 and TRBJ2-5, is KAGVTQTPRYLIKTRGQQVTLSCSPISGHRSVSWYQQTPGQGLQFLFEYFSETQRNKGNFPGRFSGRQFSNSRSEMNVSTLELGDSALYLCASSSNPGFGQETQYFGPGTRLLVL.

The chain couples TRBV12-3 or TRBV12-4 to TRBJ1-2; no definite D call. The CDR3 consists of 13 residues. V dropped 3 bases and J dropped 8 bases, with 13 bases sitting between them. Here the CDR3 DNA reads TGTGCCAGCAGTTTCCGAGGAGTCCGCGGCTACACCTTC. Protein sequence: CASSFRGVRGYTF.

This rearrangement joins TRBV4-3 to TRBJ2-1, with D tentatively TRBD2 (5 bases). The CDR3 has 14 residues. Germline CDR1 LGHNA, CDR2 YSLEER. Trimming removed 2 bases at V and 6 bases at J, with 11 bases between. In DNA, the CDR3 is TGCGCCAGCAGCCAAAGAGGGCGCCGCAATGAGCAGTTCTTC. This gives the protein CASSQRGRRNEQFF.

J is TRBJ2-1 and V is TRBV18; perhaps TRBD2 as D (6 bases). Trimming pared 4 bases from V and 0 bases from J, leaving 13 bases between. The CDR3 extends over 16 amino acids. Germline-derived CDR1 and CDR2 are KGHSH and LQKENI. DNA for the CDR3: TGTGCCAGCTCACGAGGGACTCAGAGCTCCTACAATGAGCAGTTCTTC. This sequence encodes CASSRGTQSSYNEQFF.

In its sample, this clonotype was seen many times. The chain combines TRBV7-8 with TRBJ2-4; D uncertain. The germline V and J ends were trimmed by 2 bases and 4 bases, with 9 bases remaining between them. The length of the CDR3 is 14 residues. CDR1 is SGHVS and CDR2 is FQNEAQ in the germline V gene. The CDR3 protein is CASSLRAEKNIQYF. The CDR3 nucleotides are TGTGCCAGCAGCTTAAGGGCCGAGAAAAACATTCAGTACTTC.

V gene TRBV7-2 combines with J gene TRBJ2-7; TRBD2 agrees at 9 bases. This CDR3 has 14 amino acids. The germline gives CDR1 SGHTA, CDR2 FQGNSA. Trimming cost V 3 bases and J 3 bases; bases outside gene matches: 3. CDR3 sequence: CASSFTAGGYEQYF. CDR3 coding DNA: TGTGCCAGCAGCTTTACAGCGGGGGGCTACGAGCAGTACTTC.

This clonotype was seen a handful of times. The chain links TRBV3-1 to TRBJ2-3; D is uncertain. Trimming took 4 bases from V and 2 from J, leaving 4 bases between them. Germline CDR1 reads LGHDT; CDR2 reads YNNKEL (reference sequence). This CDR3 region has 12 residues. The CDR3, as DNA: TGTGCCAGCAGCCGCCCCACAGATACGCAGTATTTT. Protein sequence: CASSRPTDTQYF.

This clonotype has ten or more counts. The chain carries TRBV9 and TRBJ1-1, with D uncertain. CDR1 is SGDLS, CDR2 YYNGEE, per germline. The ends were cut back, 2 bases at V and 6 bases at J, with 8 bases in the middle. The CDR3 length is 12 residues. CDR3 sequence: CASSVSSSEAFF. The CDR3 DNA sequence: TGTGCCAGCAGCGTCAGCTCCTCTGAAGCTTTCTTT.

In its sample, this clonotype was seen many times. The V gene is TRBV7-9, the J gene TRBJ2-7; possibly TRBD1 for D (6 bases). CDR1 is SEHNR, CDR2 FQNEAQ, per germline (reference sequence). CDR3 length equals 13 residues. V lost 5 bases and J lost 3, with 11 bases in between. CDR3: CASSPGQSYEQYV. CDR3 in DNA: TGTGCCAGCAGCCCCGGACAGAGCTACGAGCAGTACGTC.

This clonotype has just a few counts. The chain combines TRBV4-1 with TRBJ2-3; 9 bases are shared with TRBD2. The CDR3 runs to 14 residues. The germline gives CDR1 MGHRA, CDR2 YSYEKL. The trim removed 11 bases at V and 6 bases at J, leaving 12 bases unmatched. The CDR3 DNA sequence: TGCGCCGCGGGGGGGCACAGTTTTCTGGATACGCAGTATTTT. This encodes CAAGGHSFLDTQYF.

The gene calls are TRBV5-1 and TRBJ1-3; D ambiguous. CDR3 size: 16 residues. Deletions cut 0 bases from V and 1 base from J, with 11 bases between. CDR1 is SGHRS, CDR2 YFSETQ, per germline. The CDR3, as DNA: TGCGCCAGCAGCTTGGGCTCGGATCCTTCTGGAAACACCATATATTTT. Its translation is CASSLGSDPSGNTIYF.

The chain combines TRBV6-2 or TRBV6-3 with TRBJ1-5; possibly TRBD1 for D (5 bases). Between the trimmed V and J ends, which lost 4 bases and 9 bases, there was a span of 10 bases. The CDR3 totals 12 residues. Germline loops: CDR1 MNHEY, CDR2 SVGEGT. The CDR3 nucleotides are TGTGCCAGCAGTTGGGGGTTAGGGCCCCAGCATTTT. Its translation is CASSWGLGPQHF.

The chain couples TRBV11-2 to TRBJ2-3; the D gene is possibly TRBD2 (6 bases). This CDR3 is built from 17 residues. Germline loops: CDR1 SGHAT, CDR2 FQNNGV. V gave up 2 bases and J gave up 4 bases, with 19 bases separating them. The CDR3 region is CASSLSLGGFRSDTQYF. CDR3 DNA sequence: TGTGCCAGCAGCTTAAGCTTGGGGGGATTTCGCTCAGATACGCAGTATTTT.

Comment on this clonotype: Germline is not matched at one junction end, which may reflect a read error. The V gene is TRBV12-3 or TRBV12-4, the J gene TRBJ1-1; D is unresolved. This CDR3 is built from 14 residues. The CDR3 sequence: CASTGGRLSTVAFF. CDR3 in DNA: TGTGCCAGCACCGGAGGGAGGTTGAGCACTGTAGCTTTCTTT.